The TCR beta chain under discussion was sequenced for a study of graft-versus-host responses after intestinal transplantation. About the research overall: Uniformly, recipients were administered anti-thymocyte globulin induction with subsequent tacrolimus and steroids for around 3 years.

Concerning this clone: Its specificity is unknown.

The germline V gene encodes CDR1 MNHEY and CDR2 SMNVEV (reference sequence). The trim removed 6 bases at V and 0 bases at J, leaving 7 bases unmatched. The CDR3 length is 16 residues. Sequenced by immunoSEQ multiplex PCR; TCRdb stores in-frame clones only, minus some. The sample yields under 90,000 clones, 75% to 95% seen once. The sequence was obtained from a human donor who was the organ donor for an intestinal transplant. The V gene is TRBV27, the J gene TRBJ1-4; 7 bases are a match to TRBD1. The sample in question was unstimulated CD4+ T cells sorted from spleen or lymph node cells, obtained before transplant. CDR3 sequence: CASRRGQRTTNEKLFF. The CDR3 nucleotides read TGTGCCAGCAGGAGGGGACAGCGAACAACTAATGAAAAACTGTTTTTT.